The 26 T cell receptor beta chains below were found in one sample sequenced in a study of blood T cell repertoires in COVID-19. Profiled with immunoSEQ multiplex PCR; TCRdb holds only in-frame clones, not every one. The sample lists about 30,000 clones, 65% to 90% occurring once. Sequenced input: peripheral blood. Source of these receptors: a man aged 55-75 years with active COVID-19.

This clone showed up just a few times. The chain combines TRBV5-1 with TRBJ2-1, with 7 bases matching TRBD2. CDR1 is SGHRS, CDR2 YFSETQ, per germline. J was trimmed by 7 bases and V by 6 bases; bases with no gene match: 4. The CDR3 has 12 residues. As DNA, the CDR3 is TGCGCCAGCACTTGGGGAGGGAATGAGCAGTTCTTC. Translation gives CASTWGGNEQFF. Variable domain in full (rest from reference TRBV5-1 and TRBJ2-1): KAGVTQTPRYLIKTRGQQVTLSCSPISGHRSVSWYQQTPGQGLQFLFEYFSETQRNKGNFPGRFSGRQFSNSRSEMNVSTLELGDSALYLCASTWGGNEQFFGPGTRLTVL.

In its sample, this clone was seen once. The CDR3 region is CASSSQPGLNTEAFF. For the CDR3, the DNA is TGTGCCAGCAGCTCACAGCCAGGGTTGAACACTGAAGCTTTCTTT. The genes are TRBV4-2 and TRBJ1-1; a weak D match, TRBD1 (5 bases). Germline V gene data show CDR1 as LGHNA and CDR2 as YNFKEQ. The CDR3 has 15 residues. V lost 5 bases to trimming and J lost 0 bases, with 13 bases between them.

This clone showed up just a few times. The V and J genes are TRBV3-1 (or the pseudogene TRBV3-2) and TRBJ1-5; 9 bases agree with TRBD1. Germline CDR1 and CDR2: LGHDT and YNNKEL (reference sequence). The CDR3 contains 14 residues. V dropped 4 bases and J dropped 9; count of bases not matched to a gene: 7. The CDR3 nucleotides are TGTGCCAGCAGCCTCGCGACAGGGGGGTCGCCCCAGCATTTT. As protein: CASSLATGGSPQHF.

V is TRBV25-1 and J is TRBJ2-7; 11 bases are shared with TRBD1. This CDR3 comprises 15 residues. Germline-derived CDR1 and CDR2 are MGHDK and SYGVNS. Germline trimming cut 3 bases from V and 6 bases from J; bases unmatched to any gene: 7. The CDR3 DNA reads TGTGCCAGCAGTGATCTGGACAGGGGGCGCTTCGAGCAGTACTTC. Residues: CASSDLDRGRFEQYF.

The chain employs TRBV19 and TRBJ2-3; 10 bases match TRBD2. V shed 3 bases, J shed 1 base, and the junction held 1 base outside the gene matches. There are 15 residues in the CDR3. The V gene's germline CDR1 is LNHDA and CDR2 SQIVND (reference sequence). CDR3 sequence reads: CASSIGLAGTDTQYF. The DNA of the CDR3 is TGTGCCAGTAGTATCGGACTAGCGGGCACAGATACGCAGTATTTT.

The chain is built from TRBV11-3 and TRBJ2-3; 13 bases are shared with TRBD2. Germline V gene data show CDR1 as SGHNT and CDR2 as YENEEA. This CDR3 has 17 residues. V shed 4 bases, J shed 0 bases, and the junction held 4 bases outside the gene matches. CDR3 DNA sequence: TGTGCCAGCAGCTATCGGACTAGCGGGAGAAGCACAGATACGCAGTATTTT. It encodes CASSYRTSGRSTDTQYF.

The J gene is TRBJ2-5, the V gene TRBV5-1; 9 positions match TRBD2. Per the germline V gene, CDR1 is SGHRS and CDR2 is YFSETQ. J was trimmed by 2 bases and V by 5 bases; bases with no gene match: 7. This CDR3 is built from 15 residues. The CDR3 coding sequence is TGCGCCAGCAGTTCCGGACTAGCGACTCAAGAGACCCAGTACTTC. It specifies CASSSGLATQETQYF.

This clone was counted only a few times. The chain links TRBV2 to TRBJ2-1; 8 bases map to TRBD2. V gave up 11 bases and J gave up 9 bases; unmatched junction bases: 12. Germline V lookup: CDR1 SNHLY, CDR2 FYNNEI. CDR3 length equals 13 residues. The CDR3 protein is CAARVEAGVEQFF. CDR3 bases: TGTGCCGCCCGAGTCGAAGCGGGAGTTGAGCAGTTCTTC. The entire variable domain, with the rest obtained from reference TRBV2 and TRBJ2-1, is as follows: EPEVTQTPSHQVTQMGQEVILRCVPISNHLYFYWYRQILGQKVEFLVSFYNNEISEKSEIFDDQFSVERPDGSNFTLKIRSTKLEDSAMYFCAARVEAGVEQFFGPGTRLTVL.

The V and J genes are TRBV27 and TRBJ2-3, with a weak D call TRBD2 (7 bases). Trimming left V 5 bases short and J 2 bases short, with 29 bases between. This CDR3 contains 20 residues. Germline lookup yields CDR1 MNHEY and CDR2 SMNVEV (reference sequence). The CDR3 sequence is CASSPYVGTKRGYNTDTQYF. The CDR3 nucleotides read TGTGCCAGCAGTCCATACGTTGGGACAAAGCGGGGCTATAACACAGATACGCAGTATTTT.

The chain couples TRBV19 to TRBJ2-7, with a possible D match to TRBD2 (6 bases). The germline V and J ends were trimmed by 6 bases and 3 bases, with 15 bases remaining between them. CDR3 length equals 14 residues. Per germline, CDR1 LNHDA and CDR2 SQIVND (reference sequence). The CDR3 DNA sequence: TGTGCCAGTAGCGCCGGGACTGGGGGCTACGAGCAGTACTTC. Its protein product is CASSAGTGGYEQYF.

This clone was counted only a few times. This chain joins TRBV10-1 and TRBJ2-7; TRBD1 matches 9 bases. The CDR3 has 19 residues. J lost 2 bases, V lost 3 bases, and 17 bases had no gene match. Germline CDR1 reads WNHNN; CDR2 reads SYGVQD (reference sequence). In nucleotides, the CDR3 is TGCGCCAGCAGTGACCCCGGGACAGGGTCGAAAATCGGAGCCTACGAGCAGTACTTC. Its protein product is CASSDPGTGSKIGAYEQYF.

The V gene is TRBV28, the J gene TRBJ2-7; 7 bases align to TRBD1. The CDR3 has 15 residues. The V gene end was trimmed by 3 bases and the J gene end by 4 bases; junction bases not matched to a gene: 9. Per germline, CDR1 MDHEN and CDR2 SYDVKM. CDR3 nucleotide sequence: TGTGCCAGCAGTTTCACAGGAACAGGGGTGTACGAGCAGTACTTC. It translates to CASSFTGTGVYEQYF.

This clone was found once. The chain joins TRBV6-1 to TRBJ1-1, with D hard to call. Trimming took 2 bases from V and 6 from J, leaving 25 bases between them. The CDR3 totals 18 residues. Germline CDR1 reads MNHNS; CDR2 reads SASEGT. CDR3 protein: CASSEIRGMRGRRAEAFF. CDR3 sequence (DNA): TGTGCCAGCAGTGAAATCCGCGGTATGAGAGGGAGAAGGGCTGAAGCTTTCTTT.

The chain couples TRBV2 to TRBJ1-3, with D perhaps TRBD1 (5 bases). V gave up 8 bases and J gave up 7 bases, with 21 bases separating them. The CDR3 length is 15 residues. From germline, CDR1 is SNHLY and CDR2 FYNNEI. In DNA form, the CDR3 reads TGTGCCAGCGCACTTATCAGGGATCGGGGGAACACCATATATTTT. Translating gives CASALIRDRGNTIYF.

The chain combines TRBV6-5 with TRBJ2-3; D is perhaps TRBD1 (6 bases). Trimming removed 7 bases at V and 2 bases at J, with 10 bases between. The CDR3 totals 13 residues. Germline loops: CDR1 MNHEY, CDR2 SVGAGI. The DNA of the CDR3 is TGTGCCAGCAACCGGGACATCACAGATACGCAGTATTTT. This translates into CASNRDITDTQYF.

As concerns this clone: An end of the junction differs from the germline gene, which may be a read error. The rearrangement links TRBV7-7 to TRBJ2-2; 12 bases agree with TRBD2. Germline V gene data show CDR1 as SSHAT and CDR2 as FNYEAQ (reference sequence). The CDR3 extends over 15 amino acids. CDR3 sequence reads: CASSSGLAGTGELFF. Written as DNA, the CDR3 is TGTGCTAGCAGCTCGGGACTAGCGGGCACCGGGGAGCTGTTTTTT.

The chain is built from TRBV7-2 and TRBJ2-1; a weak D match, TRBD1 (6 bases). CDR1 and CDR2 from the germline V gene are SGHTA and FQGNSA. V gave up 6 bases and J gave up 1 base, with 19 bases separating them. The CDR3 totals 17 residues. The CDR3 is CASRSDRRLGSYNEQFF. DNA for the CDR3: TGTGCCAGCAGGTCAGACAGGAGACTGGGTTCCTACAATGAGCAGTTCTTC.

The chain combines TRBV6-1 with TRBJ2-3; 11 bases map to TRBD2. This CDR3 is built from 17 residues. With V trimmed by 3 bases and J by 4 bases, 9 bases remained unmatched. CDR1 is MNHNS, CDR2 SASEGT, per germline. CDR3 nucleotides: TGTGCCAGCAGTGACCCCTGGACTAGCGGGTCCTCAGATACGCAGTATTTT. The encoded protein is CASSDPWTSGSSDTQYF.

This clone has a handful of counts. The genes are TRBV12-5 and TRBJ2-2; TRBD1 agrees at 8 bases. J gave up 8 bases and V 6 bases, and 2 bases lay outside the gene matches. The CDR3 length is 12 residues. In germline, CDR1 is LGHNT, CDR2 FRNRAP. Here the CDR3 DNA reads TGTGCTAGTGGCCGGGACAGGGGGGAGCTGTTTTTT. Residues: CASGRDRGELFF.

The rearrangement links TRBV7-7 to TRBJ2-5; TRBD2 matches 7 bases. The V gene's germline CDR1 is SSHAT and CDR2 FNYEAQ (reference sequence). The trim removed 1 base at V and 6 bases at J, leaving 14 bases unmatched. The length of the CDR3 is 17 residues. In nucleotides, the CDR3 is TGTGCCAGCAGCTTAGTTGGTGGGAGGGCCCGGTCGCAGACCCAGTACTTC. It translates to CASSLVGGRARSQTQYF.

The chain joins TRBV28 to TRBJ2-7; 11 bases map to TRBD1. With 3 bases clipped from V and 6 bases from J, the junction kept 1 base outside the gene matches. Germline CDR1 reads MDHEN; CDR2 reads SYDVKM. The CDR3 totals 13 residues. The CDR3 DNA reads as TGTGCCAGCAGTTTGGGGACAGGGGGCGAGCAGTACTTC. It specifies CASSLGTGGEQYF.

The chain combines TRBV5-5 with TRBJ2-7, with 11 bases identical to TRBD2. Per germline, CDR1 SGHKS and CDR2 YYEKEE (reference sequence). This CDR3 comprises 15 residues. V lost 4 bases and J lost 9; bases outside the gene matches: 12. As DNA, the CDR3 is TGTGCCAGCAGCGCAACTAGCGGGAGCCCCTTCGGGCAGTACGTC. This sequence encodes CASSATSGSPFGQYV.

V usage is TRBV9 and J usage is TRBJ2-1; TRBD1 matches 7 bases. Germline CDR1 is SGDLS and CDR2 is YYNGEE. This CDR3 contains 15 residues. V was clipped by 4 bases and J by 11 bases; unmatched bases: 15. CDR3 sequence reads: CASSSGTVGSHQQFF. The CDR3 DNA is TGTGCCAGCAGCTCCGGGACAGTAGGGTCCCATCAGCAGTTCTTC.

The V and J genes are TRBV3-1 (or the pseudogene TRBV3-2) and TRBJ1-6; 9 bases match TRBD1. The CDR3 totals 15 residues. The V segment lost 4 bases and the J segment 10 bases; nucleotides outside the gene matches: 8. Germline CDR1 reads LGHDT; CDR2 reads YNNKEL (reference sequence). For the CDR3, the DNA is TGTGCCAGCAGCCCTAGACAGGGGGAAGGATCACCCCTCCACTTT. This gives the protein CASSPRQGEGSPLHF.

The V and J genes are TRBV18 and TRBJ1-4; no firm D call. Trimming shortened V by 0 bases and J by 3 bases, and 8 bases separated the two germline ends. CDR3 size: 15 residues. Germline V CDR1 and CDR2: KGHSH, LQKENI. The CDR3 loop is CASSPPVGANEKLFF. Written as DNA, the CDR3 is TGTGCCAGCTCACCACCGGTCGGAGCTAATGAAAAACTGTTTTTT. The whole variable domain, filled in from reference TRBV18 and TRBJ1-4, reads NAGVMQNPRHLVRRRGQEARLRCSPMKGHSHVYWYRQLPEEGLKFMVYLQKENIIDESGMPKERFSAEFPKEGPSILRIQQVVRGDSAAYFCASSPPVGANEKLFFGSGTQLSVL.

The V gene is TRBV28, the J gene TRBJ2-3; D remains unclear. V lost 7 bases to trimming and J lost 0 bases, with 5 bases between them. Germline V CDR1 and CDR2: MDHEN, SYDVKM. CDR3 size: 12 residues. The CDR3 region is CASTTSTDTQYF. The DNA of the CDR3 is TGTGCCAGCACAACTAGCACAGATACGCAGTATTTT. The entire variable domain, with the rest obtained from reference TRBV28 and TRBJ2-3, is as follows: DVKVTQSSRYLVKRTGEKVFLECVQDMDHENMFWYRQDPGLGLRLIYFSYDVKMKEKGDIPEGYSVSREKKERFSLILESASTNQTSMYLCASTTSTDTQYFGPGTRLTVL.